This T cell receptor (beta chain) is from a study of Ad26.COV2.S vaccination and SARS-CoV-2 variants. TCRdb's copy holds only in-frame clones and misses some; the assay was immunoSEQ multiplex PCR. Of hundreds of thousands of clones listed, roughly 90% are singletons. The V gene lost 8 bases and the J gene lost 7 bases, with 9 bases spanning the gap. The CDR3 runs to 10 residues. Germline loops: CDR1 SGHNT, CDR2 YENEEA. Treatment given: around 19 received Ad26.COV2.S at low or high dose, single or two shots; several received placebo; per-sample allocation not given. Sampling happened 63 days after the first vaccine or placebo injection.

This chain links TRBV11-3 with TRBJ2-7; tentative D call: TRBD2 (5 bases). This clonotype was sampled from a person aged 18-60 years who received the Ad26.COV2.S COVID-19 vaccine or a placebo. The sequenced sample was peripheral blood, obtained in a trial of Ad26.COV2.S vaccine versus placebo. The CDR3 DNA is TGTGCCAGCGCGAGAGGGGAGCAGTACTTC. Translated, it gives CASARGEQYF.